This paragraph reports one TCR beta chain. What it recognizes is unknown. This record comes from a study of CD8+ T cells in alopecia areata. Across the study: Tofacitinib dosing lasted 6 to 18 months, which was then followed by 6 months off drug. Study-level findings and limits: Persistence during tofacitinib was seen for many expanded lesional clones in scalp and blood.

RNA extraction and reverse transcription yielded cDNA as sequencing template. Assay: immunoSEQ multiplex PCR; the TCRdb copy retains only in-frame clones and omits some. The sample yields approximately 300,000 clones, roughly 64% seen once. J gave up 5 bases and V 0 bases, and 11 bases lay outside the gene matches. Germline CDR1 and CDR2: MGHRA and YSYEKL. CDR3 length: 17 amino acids. Treatment specified: oral pan-JAK inhibitor, 5-10 mg twice daily. The rearrangement uses TRBV4-1 and TRBJ2-3, with 7 bases matching TRBD2. This TCR was recovered from a human donor with alopecia areata. This specimen was CD4+ T cells sorted from blood, taken at week 24, from a patient treated with tofacitinib. CDR3 DNA: TGCGCCAGCAGCCAAGATAGAGCGGGGTGGCCGAGAGATACGCAGTATTTT. It is translated as CASSQDRAGWPRDTQYF.